Shown below are 9 T cell receptor beta chains from a single sample sequenced in a study of T cell changes during pregnancy in multiple sclerosis. TCRdb keeps only in-frame clones here, not all; method: immunoSEQ multiplex PCR. Of some 60,000 clones listed, roughly nine tenths were seen once; the top ten hold 0.6% to 0.8%. The specimen was CD4+ T cells from peripheral blood mononuclear cells, collected in the first trimester of pregnancy. The receptors here all came from a female donor with multiple sclerosis, enrolled in a pregnancy study.

The V call is TRBV5-6, the J call TRBJ2-2; D remains ambiguous. The germline V and J ends were trimmed by 0 bases and 6 bases, with 6 bases remaining between them. This CDR3 has 13 amino acids. CDR1 and CDR2 (germline): SGHDT, YYEEEE. The CDR3 is CASSLVGPGELFF. CDR3 nucleotides: TGTGCCAGCAGCTTGGTTGGGCCCGGGGAGCTGTTTTTT.

This chain links TRBV29-1 with TRBJ1-5; D perhaps matches TRBD1 (5 bases). Trimming left V 4 bases short and J 5 bases short, with 9 bases between. The CDR3 loop spans 12 amino acids. Germline V gene data show CDR1 as SQVTM and CDR2 as ANQGSEA. The DNA for the CDR3 is TGCAGCGTTGGCGGGGGGGATCAGCCCCAGCATTTT. The encoded protein is CSVGGGDQPQHF.

J is TRBJ1-1 and V is TRBV27; D is uncertain. The CDR3 runs 13 residues. V lost 7 bases and J lost 5, with 14 bases in between. The germline gives CDR1 MNHEY, CDR2 SMNVEV (reference sequence). CDR3 loop: CASKTLGRTEAFF. The CDR3 DNA reads as TGTGCCAGCAAAACCCTGGGGAGGACTGAAGCTTTCTTT.

The chain uses TRBV6-5 and TRBJ1-2; tentatively, D is TRBD1 (6 bases). CDR1 is MNHEY, CDR2 SVGAGI, per germline. The CDR3 is 14 residues long. The V end lost 6 bases, the J end lost 4 bases, and 15 bases lay between the germline ends. The CDR3 here is CASSPGAGVYGYTF. The CDR3 nucleotides read TGTGCCAGCAGCCCAGGGGCGGGGGTCTATGGCTACACCTTC.

This clone is a singleton in its sample. The chain uses TRBV6-1 and TRBJ2-2; 12 nucleotides line up with TRBD2. The CDR3 runs 15 residues. Germline V lookup: CDR1 MNHNS, CDR2 SASEGT. V dropped 6 bases and J dropped 4; count of bases not matched to a gene: 3. CDR3 protein: CASREGLAGTGELFF. CDR3 sequence (DNA): TGTGCCAGCAGGGAGGGACTAGCGGGCACCGGGGAGCTGTTTTTT.

In this sample, this clone turned up once. The chain couples TRBV7-9 to TRBJ2-7; D may be TRBD2 (5 bases). CDR1 is SEHNR, CDR2 FQNEAQ, per germline (reference sequence). The CDR3 has 15 amino acids. V dropped 0 bases and J dropped 8 bases, with 17 bases sitting between them. Here the CDR3 DNA reads TGTGCCAGCAGCTTAGCAGTATCCAGCGGAGCCCAGCAGTACTTC. Encoded protein: CASSLAVSSGAQQYF.

The DNA of the CDR3 is TGTGCCAGCACCCTGAGAACCCCCGGGGGGAAGCCCCAGCATTTT. It translates to CASTLRTPGGKPQHF. V is TRBV2 and J is TRBJ1-5; D is perhaps TRBD1 (5 bases). Trimming stripped 7 bases from V and 8 bases from J, with 21 bases between. This CDR3 has 15 amino acids. Germline V lookup: CDR1 SNHLY, CDR2 FYNNEI.

V is TRBV5-1 and J is TRBJ2-5; D gene unclear. Germline V CDR1 and CDR2: SGHRS, YFSETQ. The CDR3 length is 12 residues. V lost 4 bases and J lost 2, with 6 bases in between. CDR3 DNA: TGCGCCAGCAGCACAGATCAAGAGACCCAGTACTTC. Residues: CASSTDQETQYF.

This clone was counted once. The V and J genes are TRBV6-1 and TRBJ1-2, with D unclear. In germline, CDR1 is MNHNS, CDR2 SASEGT. V was clipped by 4 bases and J by 6 bases, with 21 bases between them. The CDR3 has 16 amino acids. This chain's CDR3 is CASSADGGFVLDGYTF. The CDR3 nucleotides read TGTGCCAGCAGTGCTGACGGAGGGTTCGTTTTAGATGGCTACACCTTC.